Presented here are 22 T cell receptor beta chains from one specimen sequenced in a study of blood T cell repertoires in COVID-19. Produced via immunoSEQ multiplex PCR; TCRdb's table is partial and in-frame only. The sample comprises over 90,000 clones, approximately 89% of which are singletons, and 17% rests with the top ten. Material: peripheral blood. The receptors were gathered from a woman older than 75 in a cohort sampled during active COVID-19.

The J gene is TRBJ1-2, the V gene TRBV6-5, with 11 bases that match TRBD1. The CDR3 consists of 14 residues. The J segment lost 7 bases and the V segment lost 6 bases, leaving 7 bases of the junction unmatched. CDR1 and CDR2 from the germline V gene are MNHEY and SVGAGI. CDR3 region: CASSWDRGEGGYTF. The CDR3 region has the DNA TGTGCCAGCAGCTGGGACAGGGGGGAAGGTGGCTACACCTTC.

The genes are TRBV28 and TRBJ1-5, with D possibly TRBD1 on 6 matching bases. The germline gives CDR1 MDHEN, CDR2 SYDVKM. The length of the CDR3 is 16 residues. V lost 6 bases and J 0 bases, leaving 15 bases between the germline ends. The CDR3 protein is CASRPGGANSNQPQHF. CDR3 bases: TGTGCCAGCAGGCCTGGGGGGGCTAATAGCAATCAGCCCCAGCATTTT.

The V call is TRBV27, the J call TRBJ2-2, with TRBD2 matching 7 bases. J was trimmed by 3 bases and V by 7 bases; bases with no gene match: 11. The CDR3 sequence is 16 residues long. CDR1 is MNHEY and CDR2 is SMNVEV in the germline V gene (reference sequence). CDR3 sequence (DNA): TGTGCCAGCAAGCTCCGACTAGCTGGCGACACCGGGGAGCTGTTTTTT. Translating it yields CASKLRLAGDTGELFF.

The CDR3 DNA reads TGTGCCAGCAGCCTTACTAGCGGGAGTCGAGATACGCAGTATTTT. This codes for CASSLTSGSRDTQYF. The rearrangement uses TRBV7-2 and TRBJ2-3; TRBD2 matches at 11 bases. V lost 5 bases to trimming and J lost 5 bases; unmatched junction nucleotides: 6. CDR3 length: 15 residues. Germline CDR1 SGHTA, CDR2 FQGNSA.

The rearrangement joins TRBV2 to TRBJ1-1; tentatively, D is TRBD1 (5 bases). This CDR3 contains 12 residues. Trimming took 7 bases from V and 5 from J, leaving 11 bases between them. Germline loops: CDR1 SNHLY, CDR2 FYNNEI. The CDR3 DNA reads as TGTGCCAGCACTTTAGACAGTACTGAAGCTTTCTTT. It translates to CASTLDSTEAFF.

CDR3 sequence: CASSQDTGVGETQYF. The DNA of the CDR3 is TGTGCCAGCAGCCAAGACACGGGAGTGGGTGAGACCCAGTACTTC. The rearrangement uses TRBV3-1 (or the pseudogene TRBV3-2) and TRBJ2-5; perhaps TRBD2 as D (6 bases). The ends were cut back, 0 bases at V and 5 bases at J, with 13 bases in the middle. The germline V gene encodes CDR1 LGHDT and CDR2 YNNKEL (reference sequence). The length of the CDR3 is 15 residues.

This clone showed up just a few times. The CDR3 DNA follows: TGTGCCAGCAGCTCTCAAACGGGTATGACTGAAGCTTTCTTT. This codes for CASSSQTGMTEAFF. The gene calls are TRBV7-9 and TRBJ1-1; unclear D gene. Per the germline V gene, CDR1 is SEHNR and CDR2 is FQNEAQ (reference sequence). The V and J ends lost 4 bases and 5 bases respectively, with 14 bases between them. The CDR3 is 14 amino acids. The full variable domain, with the rest looked up from reference TRBV7-9 and TRBJ1-1, is DTGVSQNPRHKITKRGQNVTFRCDPISEHNRLYWYRQTLGQGPEFLTYFQNEAQLEKSRLLSDRFSAERPKGSFSTLEIQRTEQGDSAMYLCASSSQTGMTEAFFGQGTRLTVV.

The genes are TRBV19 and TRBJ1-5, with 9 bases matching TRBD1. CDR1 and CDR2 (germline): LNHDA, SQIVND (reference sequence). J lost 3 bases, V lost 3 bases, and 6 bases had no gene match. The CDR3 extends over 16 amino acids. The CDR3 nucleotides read TGTGCCAGTAGTATTTACGGGACAGGGTCCAATCAGCCCCAGCATTTT. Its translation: CASSIYGTGSNQPQHF.

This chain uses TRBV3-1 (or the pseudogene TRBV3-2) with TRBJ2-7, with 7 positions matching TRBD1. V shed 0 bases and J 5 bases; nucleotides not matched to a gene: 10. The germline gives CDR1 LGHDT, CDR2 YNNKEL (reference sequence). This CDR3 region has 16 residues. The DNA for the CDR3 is TGTGCCAGCAGCCAAGAGGGGACAGTAGATCGCCACGAGCAGTACTTC. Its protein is CASSQEGTVDRHEQYF.

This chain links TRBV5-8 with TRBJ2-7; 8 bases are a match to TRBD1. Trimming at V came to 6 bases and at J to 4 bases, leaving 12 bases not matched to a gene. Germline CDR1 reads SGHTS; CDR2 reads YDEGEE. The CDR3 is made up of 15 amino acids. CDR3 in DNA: TGTGCCAGCATTATGTCAGGGGGCATAAGGTACGAGCAGTACTTC. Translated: CASIMSGGIRYEQYF.

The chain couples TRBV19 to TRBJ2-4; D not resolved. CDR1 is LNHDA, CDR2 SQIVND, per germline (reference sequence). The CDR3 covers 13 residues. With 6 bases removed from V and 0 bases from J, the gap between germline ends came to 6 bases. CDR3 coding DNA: TGTGCCAGTAGCACAGCAGCCAAAAACATTCAGTACTTC. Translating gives CASSTAAKNIQYF.

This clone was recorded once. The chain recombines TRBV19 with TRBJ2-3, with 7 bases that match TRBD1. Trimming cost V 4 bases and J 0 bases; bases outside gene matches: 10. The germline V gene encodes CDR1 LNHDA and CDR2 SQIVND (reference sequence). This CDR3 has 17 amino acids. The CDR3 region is CASSNRGGTSSTDTQYF. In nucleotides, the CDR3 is TGTGCCAGTAGTAATCGAGGGGGCACCTCTAGCACAGATACGCAGTATTTT.

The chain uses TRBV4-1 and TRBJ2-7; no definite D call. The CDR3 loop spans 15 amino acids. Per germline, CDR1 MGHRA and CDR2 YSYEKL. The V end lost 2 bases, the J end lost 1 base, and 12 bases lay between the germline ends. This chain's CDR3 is CASSQSSAVSYEQYF. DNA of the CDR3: TGCGCCAGCAGCCAATCGAGCGCGGTTTCCTACGAGCAGTACTTC.

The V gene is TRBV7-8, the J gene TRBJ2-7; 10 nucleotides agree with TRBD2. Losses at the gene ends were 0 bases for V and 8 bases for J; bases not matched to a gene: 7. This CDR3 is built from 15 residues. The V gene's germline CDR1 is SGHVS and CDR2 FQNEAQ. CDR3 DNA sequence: TGTGCCAGCAGCTTAGCGTCTAGCGGGGGAAACAAGCAGTACTTC. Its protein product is CASSLASSGGNKQYF.

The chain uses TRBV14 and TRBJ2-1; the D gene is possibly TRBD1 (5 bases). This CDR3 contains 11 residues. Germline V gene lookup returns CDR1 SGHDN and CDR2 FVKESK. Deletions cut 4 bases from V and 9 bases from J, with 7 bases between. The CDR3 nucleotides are TGTGCCAGCAGCCTACAGGTTGAGCAGTTCTTC. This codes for CASSLQVEQFF.

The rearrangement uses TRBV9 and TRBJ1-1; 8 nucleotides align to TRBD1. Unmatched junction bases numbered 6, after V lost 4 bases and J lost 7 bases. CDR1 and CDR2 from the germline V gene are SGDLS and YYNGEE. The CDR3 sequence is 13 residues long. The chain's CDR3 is CASSQGAVSEAFF. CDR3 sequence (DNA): TGTGCCAGCAGCCAGGGGGCTGTCAGTGAAGCTTTCTTT.

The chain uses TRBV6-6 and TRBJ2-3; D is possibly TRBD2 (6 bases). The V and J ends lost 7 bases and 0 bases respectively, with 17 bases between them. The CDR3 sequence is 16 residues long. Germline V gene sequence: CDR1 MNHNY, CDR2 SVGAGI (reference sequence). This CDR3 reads CASTLAGLSSTDTQYF. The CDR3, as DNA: TGTGCCAGCACTCTTGCGGGACTTTCTAGCACAGATACGCAGTATTTT.

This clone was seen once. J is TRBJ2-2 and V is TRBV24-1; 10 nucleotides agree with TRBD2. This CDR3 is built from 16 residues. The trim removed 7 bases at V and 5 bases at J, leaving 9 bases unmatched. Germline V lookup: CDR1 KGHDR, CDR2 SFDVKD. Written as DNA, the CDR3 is TGTGCCACCAGGGAAAGCGGGAGGGCCGGGACCGGGGAGCTGTTTTTT. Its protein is CATRESGRAGTGELFF.

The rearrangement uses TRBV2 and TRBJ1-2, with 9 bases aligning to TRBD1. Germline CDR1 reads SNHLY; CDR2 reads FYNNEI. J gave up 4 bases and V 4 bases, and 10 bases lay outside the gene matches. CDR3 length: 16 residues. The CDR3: CASSASTGGAVYGYTF. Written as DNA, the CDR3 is TGTGCCAGCAGTGCCAGCACAGGGGGCGCTGTCTATGGCTACACCTTC. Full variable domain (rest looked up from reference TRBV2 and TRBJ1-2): EPEVTQTPSHQVTQMGQEVILRCVPISNHLYFYWYRQILGQKVEFLVSFYNNEISEKSEIFDDQFSVERPDGSNFTLKIRSTKLEDSAMYFCASSASTGGAVYGYTFGSGTRLTVV.

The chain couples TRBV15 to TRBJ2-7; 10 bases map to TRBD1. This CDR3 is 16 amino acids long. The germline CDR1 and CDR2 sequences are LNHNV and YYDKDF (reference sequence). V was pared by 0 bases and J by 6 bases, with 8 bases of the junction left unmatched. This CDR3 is CATSRDRGTGVAEQYF. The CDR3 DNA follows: TGTGCCACCAGCAGAGATAGGGGGACAGGGGTAGCCGAGCAGTACTTC.

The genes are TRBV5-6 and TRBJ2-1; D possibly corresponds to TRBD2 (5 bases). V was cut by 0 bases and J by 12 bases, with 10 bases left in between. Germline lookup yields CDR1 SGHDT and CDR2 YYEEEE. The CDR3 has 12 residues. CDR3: CASSLVGSGQFF. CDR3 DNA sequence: TGTGCCAGCAGCTTGGTGGGGAGTGGGCAGTTCTTC.

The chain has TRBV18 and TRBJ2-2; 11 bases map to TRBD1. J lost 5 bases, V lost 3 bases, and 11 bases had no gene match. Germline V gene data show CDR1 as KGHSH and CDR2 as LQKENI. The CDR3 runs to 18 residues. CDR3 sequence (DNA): TGTGCCAGCTCACCTCTTGGGACAGGGGGATTGCGGACCGGGGAGCTGTTTTTT. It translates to CASSPLGTGGLRTGELFF.